The table lists the clone carrying this T cell receptor beta chain with a few counts. This record comes from a study of blood T cell repertoires in COVID-19. Turning to the study itself: In each case, the material was cDNA or gDNA derived from T cells, B-cell-depleted T cells, or PBMCs.

Clones were sequenced by immunoSEQ multiplex PCR, and TCRdb holds only the in-frame ones, with some missing. The table lists 200,000 to 250,000 clones, around 83% of them singletons, with over 7% in the top ten. The CDR3 length is 16 residues. Per germline, CDR1 MGHRA and CDR2 YSYEKL. V was clipped by 0 bases and J by 4 bases; unmatched bases: 6. The chain is built from TRBV4-1 and TRBJ1-3; 7 nucleotides align to TRBD1. This receptor was obtained from a woman older than 75 with COVID-19, enrolled during active disease. Sequenced material: peripheral blood. CDR3 region: CASSQEWDRSGNTIYF. The CDR3 DNA reads as TGCGCCAGCAGCCAAGAATGGGACAGATCGGGAAACACCATATATTTT.